One and the same sample provided the 2 T cell receptor beta chains below, sequenced in a study of cytomegalovirus exposure and HLA in healthy donors. The method was immunoSEQ multiplex PCR; TCRdb's version includes in-frame clones alone and lacks a portion of them. There are approximately 160,000 clones in the sample; 70% to 90% occur only once, and around 6% lies in the top ten. The sequenced material came from PBMCs. Receptors were obtained from a woman aged 25 to 39 in good health and CMV-seronegative.

The J gene is TRBJ2-2, the V gene TRBV18, with 7 bases identical to TRBD2. Germline V gives CDR1 KGHSH, CDR2 LQKENI. The CDR3 is 16 amino acids. With V trimmed by 3 bases and J by 4 bases, 8 bases remained unmatched. CDR3 region: CASSPGQTSITGELFF. CDR3 sequence (DNA): TGTGCCAGCTCACCCGGCCAGACTAGCATCACCGGGGAGCTGTTTTTT.

The chain uses TRBV5-6 and TRBJ2-3; D is unresolved. CDR3 length: 13 residues. Germline CDR1 is SGHDT and CDR2 is YYEEEE. The germline V and J ends were trimmed by 0 bases and 7 bases, with 9 bases remaining between them. The CDR3 loop reads CASSLGTPNTQYF. The CDR3 DNA is TGTGCCAGCAGCTTGGGGACGCCTAATACGCAGTATTTT.